These 29 T cell receptor beta chains were sequenced from one sample in a study of blood T cell repertoires in COVID-19. TCRdb's copy holds only in-frame clones and misses some; the assay was immunoSEQ multiplex PCR. The sample records roughly 150,000 clones, about 88% being singletons. Sequencing was performed on peripheral blood. The receptors were sampled from a woman between 65 and 79 years old with acute or convalescent COVID-19.

This clone was detected only a few times. The J gene is TRBJ2-7, the V gene TRBV19, with TRBD1 matching over 10 bases. J lost 4 bases, V lost 5 bases, and 8 bases had no gene match. This CDR3 is 15 amino acids long. Germline loops: CDR1 LNHDA, CDR2 SQIVND (reference sequence). CDR3 DNA: TGTGCCAGTAGTCTAATCGGGACAGGGGAGTACGAGCAGTACTTC. Encoded protein: CASSLIGTGEYEQYF. The whole variable domain, remainder taken from reference TRBV19 and TRBJ2-7, is DGGITQSPKYLFRKEGQNVTLSCEQNLNHDAMYWYRQDPGQGLRLIYYSQIVNDFQKGDIAEGYSVSREKKESFPLTVTSAQKNPTAFYLCASSLIGTGEYEQYFGPGTRLTVT.

This sequence joins TRBV7-2 and TRBJ1-4, with 9 nucleotides matching TRBD1. V gave up 3 bases and J gave up 8 bases; unmatched junction bases: 7. This CDR3 is built from 15 residues. Germline lookup yields CDR1 SGHTA and CDR2 FQGNSA. The CDR3 is CASSFLQGAGEKLFF. In DNA form, the CDR3 reads TGTGCCAGCAGCTTTCTACAGGGGGCTGGAGAAAAACTGTTTTTT.

The chain is built from TRBV3-1 (or the pseudogene TRBV3-2) and TRBJ1-6; 9 nucleotides agree with TRBD1. V lost 4 bases and J lost 7; bases outside the gene matches: 5. Germline V gene lookup returns CDR1 LGHDT and CDR2 YNNKEL (reference sequence). The CDR3 runs 15 residues. The CDR3 DNA sequence: TGTGCCAGCAGCCTTCGGGACAGGGCGAATTCACCCCTCCACTTT. Amino acid sequence: CASSLRDRANSPLHF.

This chain connects TRBV10-1 to TRBJ2-3; maybe TRBD1 (5 bases). The CDR3 is made up of 15 amino acids. V lost 6 bases and J 3 bases, leaving 16 bases between the germline ends. CDR1 and CDR2 (germline): WNHNN, SYGVQD (reference sequence). Written as DNA, the CDR3 is TGCGCCAGCAGAGCAGGGAATGGTTTTACAGATACGCAGTATTTT. This encodes CASRAGNGFTDTQYF.

CDR3 region: CASSGDRVYTQYF. The CDR3 coding sequence is TGTGCCAGTAGTGGGGACAGGGTGTATACGCAGTATTTT. The chain is built from TRBV19 and TRBJ2-3; 9 bases match TRBD1. Per germline, CDR1 LNHDA and CDR2 SQIVND (reference sequence). The length of the CDR3 is 13 residues. Trimming cost V 5 bases and J 7 bases; bases outside gene matches: 4. Looking up the rest from reference TRBV19 and TRBJ2-3 gives the full variable domain: DGGITQSPKYLFRKEGQNVTLSCEQNLNHDAMYWYRQDPGQGLRLIYYSQIVNDFQKGDIAEGYSVSREKKESFPLTVTSAQKNPTAFYLCASSGDRVYTQYFGPGTRLTVL.

This clone occurred once. The V call is TRBV20-1, the J call TRBJ1-2; TRBD1 might be the D (6 bases). V gave up 4 bases and J gave up 7 bases, with 10 bases separating them. The CDR3 covers 11 residues. Germline lookup yields CDR1 DFQATT and CDR2 SNEGSKA (reference sequence). The CDR3 protein is CSATTGFGYTF. As DNA, the CDR3 is TGCAGTGCTACTACAGGGTTTGGCTACACCTTC.

The V gene is TRBV13, the J gene TRBJ2-1, with 10 nucleotides matching TRBD2. After removal of 4 bases from V and 3 bases from J, the junction contained 3 bases not matched to a gene. The length of the CDR3 is 15 residues. Germline V gene lookup returns CDR1 PRHDT and CDR2 FYEKMQ (reference sequence). The CDR3 nucleotides read TGTGCCAGCAGCTCCCCTAGCGGGGGCTACAATGAGCAGTTCTTC. It codes for CASSSPSGGYNEQFF.

V usage is TRBV3-1 (or the pseudogene TRBV3-2) and J usage is TRBJ2-2, with 8 nucleotides matching TRBD1. From germline, CDR1 is LGHDT and CDR2 YNNKEL (reference sequence). The CDR3 is made up of 15 amino acids. V shed 5 bases and J 4 bases; nucleotides not matched to a gene: 6. CDR3 in DNA: TGTGCCAGCAGCTACAGGGGGTCGGCCACCGGGGAGCTGTTTTTT. Its protein is CASSYRGSATGELFF.

The CDR3 bases are TGCGCCAGCAGCCAAGGTAGAAGTCTATTCAATCAGCCCCAGCATTTT. Amino acids: CASSQGRSLFNQPQHF. The chain is built from TRBV4-3 and TRBJ1-5; D remains unclear. Germline V gene sequence: CDR1 LGHNA, CDR2 YSLEER. The length of the CDR3 is 16 residues. V shed 1 base and J shed 3 bases, with 13 bases lying between them.

In DNA form, the CDR3 reads TGCGCCAGCAGTCCAAGGGCGGGGTTTTTGGTGACTGAAGCTTTCTTT. This codes for CASSPRAGFLVTEAFF. This chain joins TRBV5-1 and TRBJ1-1, with D uncertain. The CDR3 has 16 residues. The ends were cut back, 5 bases at V and 5 bases at J, with 22 bases in the middle. The germline V gene encodes CDR1 SGHRS and CDR2 YFSETQ.

This chain links TRBV5-1 with TRBJ2-3, with 9 bases fitting TRBD2. CDR1 and CDR2 (germline): SGHRS, YFSETQ. V lost 6 bases, J lost 3 bases, and 5 bases stayed unmatched. The CDR3 has 14 residues. The CDR3 region is CASTRSGGTDTQYF. CDR3 DNA: TGCGCCAGCACCCGCAGCGGGGGGACAGATACGCAGTATTTT.

The chain combines TRBV6-5 with TRBJ1-2; 9 bases align to TRBD1. Per germline, CDR1 MNHEY and CDR2 SVGAGI. V trimming: 4 bases; J trimming: 4 bases; junction bases outside the gene matches: 4. The CDR3 sequence is 14 residues long. The DNA of the CDR3 is TGTGCCAGCAGTTTCGACAGGGGGTTCTATGGCTACACCTTC. Translation: CASSFDRGFYGYTF.

This chain links TRBV30 with TRBJ1-2; possible D gene TRBD1, 6 bases. The ends were cut back, 0 bases at V and 4 bases at J, with 21 bases in the middle. This CDR3 comprises 17 residues. Looked up from germline, CDR1 is GTSNPN and CDR2 is SVGIG (reference sequence). DNA for the CDR3: TGTGCCTGGAGTGTACTCCGGGGGAGGGGGATAGGCTATGGCTACACCTTC. Translating gives CAWSVLRGRGIGYGYTF.

This chain connects TRBV30 to TRBJ2-4; D is uncertain. Trimming took 7 bases from V and 0 from J, leaving 10 bases between them. Germline CDR1 is GTSNPN and CDR2 is SVGIG (reference sequence). CDR3 length: 13 residues. The CDR3 DNA reads as TGTGCCTTCGAGTCCCTAGCCAAAAACATTCAGTACTTC. Translated: CAFESLAKNIQYF.

The V gene is TRBV6-5, the J gene TRBJ2-2; no definite D call. This CDR3 has 11 amino acids. Per germline, CDR1 MNHEY and CDR2 SVGAGI. The ends were cut back, 5 bases at V and 8 bases at J, with 6 bases in the middle. CDR3 DNA: TGTGCCAGCAGTACGCGGGGGGAGCTGTTTTTT. Translating gives CASSTRGELFF.

The V call is TRBV6-4, the J call TRBJ1-6; TRBD1 is a possible D gene (5 bases). The ends were cut back, 3 bases at V and 0 bases at J, with 9 bases in the middle. Germline V gives CDR1 MRHNA, CDR2 SNTAGT. The CDR3 is 16 amino acids. The CDR3 DNA sequence: TGTGCCAGCAGTGAGGGGCTAGGCTCCTATAATTCACCCCTCCACTTT. Its translation is CASSEGLGSYNSPLHF.

V usage is TRBV28 and J usage is TRBJ2-1; TRBD2 is a possible D gene (6 bases). Germline CDR1 and CDR2: MDHEN and SYDVKM. This CDR3 spans 16 amino acids. Trimming took 7 bases from V and 4 from J, leaving 20 bases between them. The CDR3 loop reads CASTTGDLTHYNEQFF. The CDR3, as DNA: TGTGCCAGCACCACGGGGGATCTGACACATTACAATGAGCAGTTCTTC.

The chain is built from TRBV11-2 and TRBJ2-5; TRBD2 might be the D (6 bases). The CDR3 length is 15 residues. Per the germline V gene, CDR1 is SGHAT and CDR2 is FQNNGV. V lost 2 bases, J lost 5 bases, and 15 bases lay in between. The CDR3 region is CASSLRVSGSETQYF. DNA of the CDR3: TGTGCCAGCAGCTTACGGGTTAGCGGTTCTGAGACCCAGTACTTC.

The genes are TRBV7-6 and TRBJ2-1, with 13 bases that match TRBD2. This CDR3 is 16 amino acids long. V trimming: 1 base; J trimming: 10 bases; junction bases outside the gene matches: 7. Germline V gives CDR1 SGHVS, CDR2 FNYEAQ. The chain's CDR3 is CASSLVTSGGSGEQFF. The CDR3 DNA follows: TGTGCCAGCAGCTTAGTGACTAGCGGGGGGTCTGGGGAGCAGTTCTTC.

The chain recombines TRBV6-4 with TRBJ2-5, with 10 bases identical to TRBD1. The CDR3 has 16 residues. Germline assignment: CDR1 MRHNA and CDR2 SNTAGT. The ends lost 5 bases at V and 1 base at J; junction bases unmatched: 7. The CDR3 sequence: CASSQPRQGAQETQYF. The CDR3 DNA reads as TGTGCCAGCAGTCAACCCCGACAGGGGGCCCAAGAGACCCAGTACTTC.

This clone was seen only a few times. The J gene is TRBJ1-4, the V gene TRBV2; 8 bases fit TRBD1. Trimming removed 4 bases from V and 11 bases from J; junction bases left unmatched: 6. The CDR3 has 13 amino acids. Per germline, CDR1 SNHLY and CDR2 FYNNEI. The chain's CDR3 is CASSGQGLGKLFF. CDR3 sequence (DNA): TGTGCCAGCAGTGGACAGGGGCTGGGTAAACTGTTTTTT.

This sequence joins TRBV14 and TRBJ1-1; D is unclear. Germline V CDR1 and CDR2: SGHDN, FVKESK. The CDR3 has 14 amino acids. V gave up 1 base and J gave up 8 bases, with 14 bases separating them. The CDR3 loop reads CASSQGAPNLEAFF. The CDR3 nucleotides read TGTGCCAGCAGCCAAGGAGCCCCCAACCTGGAAGCTTTCTTT.

This rearrangement joins TRBV11-3 to TRBJ1-5, with D possibly being TRBD1 (6 bases). The CDR3 spans 13 residues. Germline CDR1 reads SGHNT; CDR2 reads YENEEA. V was pared by 5 bases and J by 5 bases, with 10 bases between. The chain's CDR3 is CASSRDKHQPQHF. CDR3 coding DNA: TGTGCCAGCAGCCGGGACAAGCATCAGCCCCAGCATTTT.

This clone was seen only once. This chain links TRBV5-1 with TRBJ2-1; unclear D gene. V was clipped by 2 bases and J by 0 bases, with 15 bases between them. This CDR3 spans 17 amino acids. Germline assignment: CDR1 SGHRS and CDR2 YFSETQ. The CDR3 DNA reads TGCGCCAGCAGCTTCAATCACGGCCCTAGCTCCTACAATGAGCAGTTCTTC. This gives the protein CASSFNHGPSSYNEQFF.

This clone was counted once. V gene TRBV9 combines with J gene TRBJ2-3, with TRBD2 matching 7 bases. This CDR3 is 16 amino acids long. Trimming took 3 bases from V and 6 from J; bases not matched to a gene: 13. Germline V CDR1 and CDR2: SGDLS, YYNGEE. CDR3 DNA: TGTGCCAGCAGCGGTTCCCACCCAGGTAGCGGGGATACGCAGTATTTT. Protein product: CASSGSHPGSGDTQYF. Together with reference TRBV9 and TRBJ2-3, the CDR3 gives the full variable domain: DSGVTQTPKHLITATGQRVTLRCSPRSGDLSVYWYQQSLDQGLQFLIQYYNGEERAKGNILERFSAQQFPDLHSELNLSSLELGDSALYFCASSGSHPGSGDTQYFGPGTRLTVL.

This sequence joins TRBV28 and TRBJ1-2; 7 positions agree with TRBD1. V gave up 5 bases and J gave up 4 bases; unmatched junction bases: 7. From germline, CDR1 is MDHEN and CDR2 SYDVKM. The CDR3 extends over 14 amino acids. The CDR3 loop is CASSPSRDSYGYTF. In DNA form, the CDR3 reads TGTGCCAGCAGTCCATCACGGGACAGCTATGGCTACACCTTC.

The chain combines TRBV5-1 with TRBJ1-4; 7 positions match TRBD1. CDR1 SGHRS and CDR2 YFSETQ come from the germline V gene. Trimming took 2 bases from V and 6 from J; bases not matched to a gene: 4. This CDR3 spans 14 amino acids. CDR3 sequence (DNA): TGCGCCAGCAGCTTACAGGGGATCGATGAAAAACTGTTTTTT. Its translation: CASSLQGIDEKLFF.

This rearrangement joins TRBV24-1 to TRBJ2-1, with 15 bases lining up with TRBD2. CDR1 and CDR2 from the germline V gene are KGHDR and SFDVKD. The CDR3 runs to 15 residues. V trimming: 10 bases; J trimming: 8 bases; junction bases outside the gene matches: 8. The CDR3 loop is CATGTSGGPNDEQFF. The CDR3 DNA sequence: TGTGCCACTGGGACTAGCGGGGGGCCTAACGATGAGCAGTTCTTC.

The genes are TRBV3-1 (or the pseudogene TRBV3-2) and TRBJ1-1; possible D gene TRBD1, 5 bases. This CDR3 has 12 amino acids. Germline V gene data show CDR1 as LGHDT and CDR2 as YNNKEL (reference sequence). Deletions cut 8 bases from V and 0 bases from J, with 7 bases between. The chain's CDR3 is CASGHMNTEAFF. CDR3 nucleotides: TGTGCCAGCGGACACATGAACACTGAAGCTTTCTTT.